This is a list of T cell receptor beta chains from one sample in a study of shared clonotypes between healthy human individuals. This table comes from immunoSEQ multiplex PCR, and its TCRdb copy is limited to in-frame clones, with some not included. Here the sample spans roughly 490,000 clones, 76% being singletons. Source material: PBMCs. The receptors derive from a woman aged 40 to 50 in good health. Some clones in this sample may be carry-over from other donors' samples. The CDR3 runs from the conserved cysteine through the conserved F or W. Each record gives: V gene, clone size, D gene, J gene, CDR3 protein, CDR3 DNA. A D gene is named only where the DNA matches it firmly. Where a row states a size, it is once, few, many or the class of an expanded clone; other rows omit it.

V: TRBV29-1
size: -
D: -
J: TRBJ2-5
CDR3: CSVVVSQETQYF
DNA: TGCAGCGTGGTCGTGTCACAAGAGACCCAGTACTTC

V: TRBV28
size: -
D: -
J: TRBJ2-6
CDR3: CASSFYAGANVLTF
DNA: TGTGCCAGCAGTTTTTACGCTGGGGCCAACGTCCTGACTTTC

V: TRBV7-8
size: -
D: TRBD1
J: TRBJ2-1
CDR3: CASSPGQGDNEQFF
DNA: TGTGCCAGCAGCCCGGGACAGGGAGACAATGAGCAGTTCTTC

V: TRBV6-4
size: -
D: -
J: TRBJ2-3
CDR3: CASSENPDRGTDTQYF
DNA: TGTGCCAGCAGTGAAAACCCGGATCGGGGCACAGATACGCAGTATTTT

V: TRBV5-1
size: -
D: -
J: TRBJ2-7
CDR3: CASSLFLATEQYF
DNA: TGCGCCAGCAGCTTGTTTCTAGCGACCGAGCAGTACTTC

V: TRBV9
size: -
D: -
J: TRBJ2-1
CDR3: CASSAGELGLGNEQFF
DNA: TGTGCCAGCAGCGCGGGAGAACTAGGCCTAGGGAATGAGCAGTTCTTC

V: TRBV5-1
size: once
D: TRBD2
J: TRBJ2-7
CDR3: CASSPGTSGSHEQYF
DNA: TGCGCCAGCAGCCCCGGGACTAGCGGGAGCCACGAGCAGTACTTC

V: TRBV9
size: few
D: -
J: TRBJ2-5
CDR3: CASRSGVLETQYF
DNA: TGTGCCAGCAGGTCCGGGGTTTTGGAGACCCAGTACTTC

V: TRBV28
size: -
D: TRBD2
J: TRBJ2-5
CDR3: CASSQSGRDSETQYF
DNA: TGTGCCAGCAGTCAAAGCGGGAGAGATTCGGAGACCCAGTACTTC

V: TRBV5-1
size: -
D: TRBD2
J: TRBJ2-7
CDR3: CASSFASFGGLAARRGTYEQYF
DNA: TGCGCCAGCAGCTTCGCTAGTTTTGGGGGACTAGCGGCTCGGAGGGGAACCTACGAGCAGTACTTC